The sequence of this TCR beta chain was determined in a study of prognosis after radiotherapy for stage I lung cancer. Looking at the study overall: Patients were 13 men and more than 5 women aged about 53 to 90, median around 68 years.

Findings of the study overall: Median unique TCR clones dropped from roughly 9,900 to 7,200 after stereotactic body radiation therapy.

This clonotype was detected ten times or more. The antigen remains undetermined. Germline CDR1 and CDR2: SGHRS and YFSETQ. This CDR3 is built from 15 residues. V shed 3 bases and J shed 1 base, with 14 bases lying between them. Two-round multiplex PCR amplified TCR beta CDR3 from genomic DNA. Primers targeting each individual TRBV and TRBJ gene were applied in first-round PCR. Second-round PCR used universal primers. MiXCR was run by TCRdb on the multiplex PCR reads, yielding one entry per CDR3 protein. Among more than 25,000 distinct CDR3 sequences listed, about 33% were seen once. All patients, having had no prior chemotherapy, radiotherapy or other malignancies, were node-negative on CT and PET/CT.

The rearrangement joins TRBV5-1 to TRBJ2-7; maybe TRBD1 (5 bases). This receptor was taken from a donor over 45 with non-small cell lung cancer. Sequencing was performed on PBMCs, taken before or after stereotactic body radiation therapy (not recorded which). For the CDR3, the DNA is TGCGCCAGCAGCTCCGGTCAGGGTAGGTCCTACGAGCAGTACTTC. It codes for CASSSGQGRSYEQYF.